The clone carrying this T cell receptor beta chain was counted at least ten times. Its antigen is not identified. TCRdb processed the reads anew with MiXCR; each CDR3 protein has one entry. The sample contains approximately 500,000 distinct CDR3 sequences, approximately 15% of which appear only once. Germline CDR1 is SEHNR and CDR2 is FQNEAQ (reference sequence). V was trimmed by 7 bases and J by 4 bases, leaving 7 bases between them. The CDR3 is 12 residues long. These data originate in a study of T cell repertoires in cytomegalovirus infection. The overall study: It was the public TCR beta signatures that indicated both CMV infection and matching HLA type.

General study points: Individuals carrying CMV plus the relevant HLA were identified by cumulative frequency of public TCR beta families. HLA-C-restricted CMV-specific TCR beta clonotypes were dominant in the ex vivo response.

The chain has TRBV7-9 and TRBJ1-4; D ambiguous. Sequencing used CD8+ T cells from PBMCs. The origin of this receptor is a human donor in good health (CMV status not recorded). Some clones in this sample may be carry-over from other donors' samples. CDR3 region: CASKGNNEKLFF. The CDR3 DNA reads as TGTGCCAGCAAGGGCAATAATGAAAAACTGTTTTTT.